One and the same sample provided the 14 T cell receptor beta chains below, sequenced in a study of blood T cell repertoires in COVID-19. TCRdb keeps only in-frame clones here, not all; method: immunoSEQ multiplex PCR. The repertoire has 150,000 to 200,000 clones, around 84% of them found once; the top ten carry more than 14%. Sequenced sample: peripheral blood. The receptor set was obtained from a woman between 70 and 85 years old with COVID-19, enrolled during active disease.

In its sample, this clone was seen a few times. The junction does not match germline at one end; this may be a read error. V gene TRBV30 combines with J gene TRBJ2-7; D is perhaps TRBD1 (6 bases). The germline V gene encodes CDR1 GTSNPN and CDR2 SVGIG (reference sequence). The CDR3 has 13 amino acids. The CDR3 spells CAWSGQVSDEQYF. As DNA, the CDR3 is TGTGCCTGGAGTGGACAGGTCTCCGACGAGCAGTACTTC. Based on the CDR3 plus reference TRBV30 and TRBJ2-7, the full variable domain is SQTIHQWPATLVQPVGSPLSLECTVEGTSNPNLYWYRQAAGRGLQLLFYSVGIGQISSEVPQNLSASRPQDRQFILSSKKLLLSDSGFYLCAWSGQVSDEQYFGPGTRLTVT.

The gene calls are TRBV6-1 and TRBJ1-6; D gene ambiguous. The CDR3 contains 16 residues. Germline CDR1 reads MNHNS; CDR2 reads SASEGT. V dropped 0 bases and J dropped 7 bases, with 13 bases sitting between them. The CDR3 bases are TGTGCCAGCAGTGAAGCGCTGGGCAGGTCCAATTCACCCCTCCACTTT. This encodes CASSEALGRSNSPLHF.

This chain joins TRBV19 and TRBJ2-5, with D perhaps TRBD1 (5 bases). V lost 5 bases and J 7 bases, leaving 8 bases between the germline ends. The CDR3 has 11 residues. CDR1 and CDR2 (germline): LNHDA, SQIVND (reference sequence). DNA for the CDR3: TGTGCCAGTAGTGTTCAGGGGACCCAGTACTTC. Its translation is CASSVQGTQYF. The full variable domain, its missing parts supplied by reference TRBV19 and TRBJ2-5, is DGGITQSPKYLFRKEGQNVTLSCEQNLNHDAMYWYRQDPGQGLRLIYYSQIVNDFQKGDIAEGYSVSREKKESFPLTVTSAQKNPTAFYLCASSVQGTQYFGPGTRLLVL.

J is TRBJ1-2 and V is TRBV19; D might be TRBD1 (6 bases). V lost 6 bases and J 6 bases, leaving 20 bases between the germline ends. The CDR3 spans 15 residues. Germline CDR1 and CDR2: LNHDA and SQIVND (reference sequence). The CDR3 nucleotides are TGTGCCAGTAGGACAGGCCGTGGAACGTTTGATGGCTACACCTTC. Residues: CASRTGRGTFDGYTF.

The chain is built from TRBV10-3 and TRBJ1-2; D is unclear. The CDR3 consists of 13 residues. The V gene lost 5 bases and the J gene lost 5 bases, with 12 bases spanning the gap. The germline V gene has CDR1 ENHRY and CDR2 SYGVKD. The CDR3 loop reads CAISPQIYYGYTF. DNA of the CDR3: TGTGCCATCAGTCCACAGATTTATTATGGCTACACCTTC.

This clone was detected a few times. The chain joins TRBV11-2 to TRBJ2-1; the match to TRBD2 covers 14 bases. Germline CDR1 is SGHAT and CDR2 is FQNNGV. CDR3 length: 16 residues. With 1 base clipped from V and 10 bases from J, the junction kept 6 bases outside the gene matches. CDR3 bases: TGTGCCAGCAGCTTAGTAGCCGGGACTAGCGGGAGAGAGCAGTTCTTC. This gives the protein CASSLVAGTSGREQFF.

The chain links TRBV3-1 (or the pseudogene TRBV3-2) to TRBJ1-2, with 8 positions matching TRBD1. The germline V gene encodes CDR1 LGHDT and CDR2 YNNKEL (reference sequence). The V and J ends lost 4 bases and 5 bases, in that order; junction bases with no gene match: 6. CDR3 length equals 14 residues. CDR3: CASSPTGGSYGYTF. CDR3 DNA sequence: TGTGCCAGCAGCCCAACAGGGGGGAGTTATGGCTACACCTTC.

In nucleotides, the CDR3 is TGTGCCTGGAGTGTCCGGGCGGGGGTGGCAGATACGCAGTATTTT. Encoded protein: CAWSVRAGVADTQYF. V is TRBV30 and J is TRBJ2-3, with 7 bases aligning to TRBD2. Germline CDR1 reads GTSNPN; CDR2 reads SVGIG (reference sequence). This CDR3 region has 15 residues. J gave up 4 bases and V 0 bases, and 7 bases lay outside the gene matches.

The V call is TRBV19, the J call TRBJ1-5, with D tentatively TRBD1 (6 bases). Germline CDR1 reads LNHDA; CDR2 reads SQIVND (reference sequence). The CDR3 extends over 16 amino acids. V lost 0 bases and J 0 bases, leaving 9 bases between the germline ends. The CDR3 here is CASSIDRGASNQPQHF. The CDR3 DNA reads TGTGCCAGTAGTATAGACAGGGGAGCTAGCAATCAGCCCCAGCATTTT.

The chain employs TRBV5-1 and TRBJ1-2; D not certain. CDR3 length: 13 amino acids. V was pared by 0 bases and J by 3 bases, with 6 bases between. Germline CDR1 reads SGHRS; CDR2 reads YFSETQ. The CDR3 is CASSLDSYYGYTF. The CDR3 region has the DNA TGCGCCAGCAGCTTGGACAGTTACTATGGCTACACCTTC.

This clone appeared a single time. The rearrangement joins TRBV7-2 to TRBJ2-1; 8 bases are a match to TRBD2. The V gene end was trimmed by 5 bases and the J gene end by 4 bases; junction bases not matched to a gene: 7. CDR1 and CDR2 from the germline V gene are SGHTA and FQGNSA. The CDR3 has 15 residues. The chain's CDR3 is CASSPRPGGYNEQFF. The CDR3 DNA sequence: TGTGCCAGCAGCCCGCGCCCGGGGGGGTACAATGAGCAGTTCTTC.

The rearrangement uses TRBV19 and TRBJ1-1; D is uncertain. This CDR3 is built from 13 residues. Trimming took 4 bases from V and 1 from J, leaving 7 bases between them. CDR1 is LNHDA, CDR2 SQIVND, per germline (reference sequence). CDR3 nucleotide sequence: TGTGCCAGTAGTAGGGAGCGGAACACTGAAGCTTTCTTT. Its translation: CASSRERNTEAFF.

The V gene is TRBV5-1, the J gene TRBJ2-3; 9 bases agree with TRBD2. The trim removed 4 bases at V and 4 bases at J, leaving 10 bases unmatched. The CDR3 is 16 residues long. CDR1 SGHRS and CDR2 YFSETQ come from the germline V gene. CDR3 sequence: CASSPRSGGGADTQYF. As DNA, the CDR3 is TGCGCCAGCAGCCCCCGTAGCGGGGGCGGGGCAGATACGCAGTATTTT.

This chain links TRBV28 with TRBJ1-1; 10 bases fit TRBD1. Germline loops: CDR1 MDHEN, CDR2 SYDVKM. V was pared by 6 bases and J by 7 bases, with 8 bases of the junction left unmatched. The CDR3 has 14 residues. CDR3 in amino acids: CASSRTGGWGEAFF. The CDR3 DNA reads as TGTGCCAGCAGCCGGACAGGGGGATGGGGTGAAGCTTTCTTT.